This is a list of T cell receptor beta chains from one sample in a study of vaccination and CD4 T cells after COVID-19. From the PCR reads, TCRdb called clonotypes with MiXCR, one entry per CDR3 protein. The sample comprises 10,000 to 15,000 distinct CDR3 sequences, less than 65% of which are singletons, and more than 10% rests with the top ten. These receptors lack a known antigen. Material for sequencing was CD4+ T cells from blood, cultured in vitro. Receptors were obtained from a human donor who had recovered from COVID-19. CDR3s leave out the opening cysteine and the closing phenylalanine or tryptophan.

J gene: TRBJ1-5
V gene: TRBV6-1
CDR3 length: 15
CDR3 protein: ASRKGGVGTGNQPQH

J gene: TRBJ2-2
V gene: TRBV6-1
CDR3 length: 12
CDR3 protein: ASRQGQNTGELF

J gene: TRBJ2-7
V gene: TRBV6-5
CDR3 length: 14
CDR3 protein: ASSYSLRGLPYEQY

J gene: TRBJ2-3
V gene: TRBV20-1
CDR3 length: 11
CDR3 protein: SARALSTDTQY

J gene: TRBJ2-3
V gene: TRBV7-2
CDR3 length: 12
CDR3 protein: ASSPDRGRDTQY

J gene: TRBJ1-5
V gene: TRBV15
CDR3 length: 14
CDR3 protein: ATSRKEQGPNQPQH

J gene: TRBJ1-2
V gene: TRBV27
CDR3 length: 13
CDR3 protein: ASSLSRQGANGYT

J gene: TRBJ2-1
V gene: TRBV6-2/TRBV6-3
CDR3 length: 9
CDR3 protein: ASSYDNEQF

J gene: TRBJ2-2
V gene: TRBV20-1
CDR3 length: 14
CDR3 protein: SARPSDRANTGELF

J gene: TRBJ2-5
V gene: TRBV20-1
CDR3 length: 13
CDR3 protein: SALSPQGSGETQY

J gene: TRBJ1-4
V gene: TRBV6-1
CDR3 length: 11
CDR3 protein: ASTLDGNDQLF

J gene: TRBJ2-5
V gene: TRBV2
CDR3 length: 10
CDR3 protein: ASSAVQETQY

J gene: TRBJ1-5
V gene: TRBV19
CDR3 length: 13
CDR3 protein: ASSATVSRPQPQH

J gene: TRBJ2-3
V gene: TRBV18
CDR3 length: 14
CDR3 protein: ASSPTTSGGTDTQY

J gene: TRBJ1-4
V gene: TRBV20-1
CDR3 length: 12
CDR3 protein: SARPGTGSEKLF

J gene: TRBJ2-5
V gene: TRBV20-1
CDR3 length: 13
CDR3 protein: SAMRTSARSETQY

J gene: TRBJ2-1
V gene: TRBV27
CDR3 length: 14
CDR3 protein: ASISTFAGGLREQF

J gene: TRBJ1-5
V gene: TRBV15
CDR3 length: 14
CDR3 protein: ATAELGQGSNQPQH

J gene: TRBJ1-5
V gene: TRBV19
CDR3 length: 12
CDR3 protein: ASSIGDSKWPQH

J gene: TRBJ2-7
V gene: TRBV6-1
CDR3 length: 13
CDR3 protein: ASQYRGQGAREQY

J gene: TRBJ2-3
V gene: TRBV5-4
CDR3 length: 13
CDR3 protein: ASSPDGRAVDTQY

J gene: TRBJ1-2
V gene: TRBV5-4
CDR3 length: 12
CDR3 protein: ASRKWGANYGYT

J gene: TRBJ1-5
V gene: TRBV5-5
CDR3 length: 18
CDR3 protein: ASSTNPWDRSSWGNQPQH

J gene: TRBJ2-5
V gene: TRBV7-3
CDR3 length: 13
CDR3 protein: ASSLGRDRKETQY

J gene: TRBJ2-5
V gene: TRBV2
CDR3 length: 13
CDR3 protein: ASSAGGTFRETQY

J gene: TRBJ1-1
V gene: TRBV27
CDR3 length: 12
CDR3 protein: ASRVTGRDTEAF

J gene: TRBJ2-3
V gene: TRBV7-8
CDR3 length: 12
CDR3 protein: ASSFGQGTDTQY

J gene: TRBJ2-5
V gene: TRBV6-1
CDR3 length: 13
CDR3 protein: ASRPGQGVLETQY

J gene: TRBJ1-1
V gene: TRBV19
CDR3 length: 14
CDR3 protein: ASTTPTPTESTEAF

J gene: TRBJ1-2
V gene: TRBV12-3/TRBV12-4
CDR3 length: 12
CDR3 protein: ASSFGISNYGYT

J gene: TRBJ1-2
V gene: TRBV28
CDR3 length: 10
CDR3 protein: ASTGQGYGYT

J gene: TRBJ1-2
V gene: TRBV2
CDR3 length: 11
CDR3 protein: ASSDQGDYGYT

J gene: TRBJ2-3
V gene: TRBV7-3
CDR3 length: 13
CDR3 protein: ASSRGRRRDDTQY

J gene: TRBJ2-4
V gene: TRBV12-3/TRBV12-4
CDR3 length: 10
CDR3 protein: ASTSYRPIQY

J gene: TRBJ1-2
V gene: TRBV23-1
CDR3 length: 13
CDR3 protein: ASSQRAGGLGGYT

J gene: TRBJ2-5
V gene: TRBV11-2
CDR3 length: 15
CDR3 protein: ASSLDLWAGFQETQY

J gene: TRBJ1-5
V gene: TRBV6-2/TRBV6-3
CDR3 length: 11
CDR3 protein: ASRDSRYQPQH

J gene: TRBJ1-6
V gene: TRBV19
CDR3 length: 14
CDR3 protein: ASRGQQLTNNSPLH